Each of the 24 T cell receptor beta chains below was sequenced from the same sample in a study of T cell responses to AZD1222 COVID-19 vaccine (dated by TCRdb to 2020 to 2022). Library method: the immunoSEQ multiplex PCR assay. Held by TCRdb, this immuneACCESS table contains in-frame sequences only and omits some clones. Under half of the omission traces to an unresolved V gene where checked; the cause of the rest is unknown. The sample data list around 130,000 clones, and under 95% of these were observed just once. The leading ten clones occupy less than 6.5% of the sample. The intended sense of this specimen's time point label: baseline before first vaccination. Here the sequenced sample was peripheral blood, taken on day 0 of AZD1222 vaccination. The receptors stem from an adult in good health.

The CDR3 region is CASHERTGRDTEAFF. CDR3 nucleotides: TGCGCCAGCCATGAAAGGACAGGGAGGGACACTGAAGCTTTCTTT. The chain joins TRBV10-2 to TRBJ1-1; 8 nucleotides align to TRBD1. J lost 3 bases, V lost 8 bases, and 11 bases had no gene match. Germline V lookup: CDR1 WSHSY, CDR2 SAAADI. The CDR3 loop spans 15 amino acids.

This sequence joins TRBV19 and TRBJ2-7, with TRBD2 as a possible D gene (5 bases). Germline CDR1 LNHDA, CDR2 SQIVND (reference sequence). V was cut by 3 bases and J by 5 bases, with 11 bases left in between. The CDR3 consists of 13 residues. CDR3 nucleotides: TGTGCCAGTAGTATTTCGGGGTTGGACGAGCAGTACTTC. Its translation is CASSISGLDEQYF.

This clone was detected once. A junction end diverges from the germline sequence, so it may reflect a read error. The chain combines TRBV28 with TRBJ1-4; D uncertain. The V gene's germline CDR1 is MDHEN and CDR2 SYDVKM. CDR3 length equals 11 residues. The DNA of the CDR3 is TGTGCCAGCAGGACTGATGAAAGACTGTTTTTT. Translation: CASRTDERLFF.

This clone was seen just once. J is TRBJ2-1 and V is TRBV21-1; the table assigns TRBD1, which was not confirmed against the DNA. TRBV21-1 is a recognized pseudogene. This CDR3 comprises 18 residues. DNA for the CDR3: TGTGCCAGCAGCAAAGTGGGGGTAGGGGGTACCTCCTACAATGAGCAGTTCTTC. It is translated as CASSKVGVGGTSYNEQFF.

V and J are TRBV3-1 (or the pseudogene TRBV3-2) and TRBJ2-3; no clear D gene. The V gene's germline CDR1 is LGHDT and CDR2 YNNKEL (reference sequence). The CDR3 consists of 15 residues. Between the trimmed V and J ends, which lost 1 base and 1 base, there was a span of 9 bases. As DNA, the CDR3 is TGTGCCAGCAGCCAAGTGGGGTCAGGCACAGATACGCAGTATTTT. Its protein is CASSQVGSGTDTQYF.

Only a few counts were recorded for this clone. The chain has TRBV6-1 and TRBJ1-1, with D uncertain. The V gene's germline CDR1 is MNHNS and CDR2 SASEGT. Trimming shortened V by 1 base and J by 1 base, and 7 bases separated the two germline ends. This CDR3 is 14 amino acids long. The CDR3 loop reads CASSEGYRNTEAFF. In nucleotides, the CDR3 is TGTGCCAGCAGTGAAGGATACAGGAACACTGAAGCTTTCTTT.

V gene TRBV19 combines with J gene TRBJ1-5; no reliable D call. V was pared by 10 bases and J by 6 bases, with 4 bases between. This CDR3 spans 9 amino acids. From germline, CDR1 is LNHDA and CDR2 SQIVND (reference sequence). This CDR3 reads CATGQPQHF. The CDR3, as DNA: TGTGCCACCGGTCAGCCCCAGCATTTT.

This clone was seen a single time. The rearrangement joins TRBV7-9 to TRBJ2-3; 9 positions agree with TRBD2. This CDR3 comprises 13 residues. Germline V gives CDR1 SEHNR, CDR2 FQNEAQ (reference sequence). The J segment lost 1 base and the V segment lost 10 bases, leaving 3 bases of the junction unmatched. This CDR3 reads CATRTSGTDTQYF. As DNA, the CDR3 is TGTGCCACCCGGACTAGCGGCACAGATACGCAGTATTTT.

This rearrangement joins TRBV6-2 or TRBV6-3 to TRBJ1-6; tentative D call: TRBD1 (6 bases). Germline CDR1 and CDR2: MNHEY and SVGEGT. The CDR3 runs 17 residues. The ends were cut back, 6 bases at V and 0 bases at J, with 15 bases in the middle. The CDR3: CASSGQFPRSYNSPLHF. The CDR3 DNA reads as TGTGCCAGCAGCGGACAGTTCCCGCGCTCCTATAATTCACCCCTCCACTTT.

The V call is TRBV6-5, the J call TRBJ1-5; D is possibly TRBD1 (5 bases). Per the germline V gene, CDR1 is MNHEY and CDR2 is SVGAGI. V lost 6 bases, J lost 2 bases, and 14 bases lay in between. There are 15 residues in the CDR3. CDR3: CASRPPGPGNQPQHF. DNA of the CDR3: TGTGCCAGCAGGCCCCCGGGACCCGGCAATCAGCCCCAGCATTTT.

The chain carries TRBV9 and TRBJ1-2; unclear D gene. Trimming removed 5 bases at V and 7 bases at J, with 6 bases between. Germline V gene data show CDR1 as SGDLS and CDR2 as YYNGEE. This CDR3 is 10 amino acids long. CDR3 coding DNA: TGTGCCAGCAGTGGTCTTGGCTACACCTTC. This codes for CASSGLGYTF.

The chain has TRBV7-8 and TRBJ1-1; no clear D gene. The germline gives CDR1 SGHVS, CDR2 FQNEAQ. The V end was cut by 5 bases, the J end by 1 base, with 11 bases between. The CDR3 totals 14 residues. CDR3 loop: CASSADTRNTEAFF. DNA of the CDR3: TGTGCCAGCAGCGCCGACACCCGGAACACTGAAGCTTTCTTT.

The chain combines TRBV6-5 with TRBJ1-1; 7 bases are shared with TRBD1. Germline-derived CDR1 and CDR2 are MNHEY and SVGAGI. The CDR3 has 14 residues. J was trimmed by 2 bases and V by 6 bases; bases with no gene match: 6. The CDR3 loop reads CASSLDRVNTEAFF. For the CDR3, the DNA is TGTGCCAGCAGCCTAGACAGGGTTAACACTGAAGCTTTCTTT.

The V gene is TRBV19, the J gene TRBJ1-3; unclear D gene. Germline V gene data show CDR1 as LNHDA and CDR2 as SQIVND (reference sequence). Trimming took off 2 bases at V and 0 bases at J, with 8 bases between the two ends. The CDR3 length is 15 residues. The DNA of the CDR3 is TGTGCCAGTAGTATACCTACCGGCTCTGGAAACACCATATATTTT. Amino acid sequence: CASSIPTGSGNTIYF.

The sample holds one count of this clone. The junction departs from germline at one end; a sequencing error may be responsible. Here the CDR3 reads CASSLALGQRIF. The CDR3 nucleotides read TGTGCCAGCAGTTTAGCACTGGGACAAAGGATTTTT. V gene TRBV12-3 or TRBV12-4 combines with J gene TRBJ2-2, with TRBD1 as a possible D gene (6 bases). CDR3 size: 12 residues.

The J gene is TRBJ1-6, the V gene TRBV30, with 7 bases identical to TRBD1. In germline, CDR1 is GTSNPN, CDR2 SVGIG (reference sequence). Trimming at V came to 1 base and at J to 4 bases, leaving 4 bases not matched to a gene. The CDR3 runs to 15 residues. CDR3 sequence (DNA): TGTGCCTGGAGTGCCTCAGGGGGATATAATTCACCCCTCCACTTT. Protein product: CAWSASGGYNSPLHF.

This chain links TRBV11-2 with TRBJ1-5; D is perhaps TRBD1 (6 bases). CDR1 is SGHAT, CDR2 FQNNGV, per germline. V shed 5 bases and J shed 4 bases, with 9 bases lying between them. The CDR3 extends over 13 amino acids. The DNA of the CDR3 is TGTGCCAGCAGCACCGACAGGAATCAGCCCCAGCATTTT. It codes for CASSTDRNQPQHF.

The V gene is TRBV27, the J gene TRBJ2-1, with 10 bases fitting TRBD1. CDR3 length: 16 amino acids. V lost 4 bases, J lost 8 bases, and 11 bases stayed unmatched. Germline V CDR1 and CDR2: MNHEY, SMNVEV (reference sequence). The CDR3 reads CASSSTAGQGSHEQFF. The CDR3 bases are TGTGCCAGCAGTTCAACGGCGGGACAGGGGTCCCATGAGCAGTTCTTC.

The chain combines TRBV3-1 (or the pseudogene TRBV3-2) with TRBJ2-2; 13 bases are a match to TRBD2. Germline assignment: CDR1 LGHDT and CDR2 YNNKEL (reference sequence). The CDR3 consists of 21 residues. V shed 4 bases and J 4 bases; nucleotides not matched to a gene: 18. The CDR3 reads CASSPATGQGLAGQITGELFF. DNA of the CDR3: TGTGCCAGCAGCCCGGCAACGGGACAGGGACTAGCGGGGCAGATCACCGGGGAGCTGTTTTTT.

In this sample, this clone turned up once. The chain has TRBV11-2 and TRBJ2-3; perhaps TRBD1 as D (5 bases). Trimming shortened V by 1 base and J by 11 bases, and 13 bases separated the two germline ends. The CDR3 is 13 amino acids. Germline assignment: CDR1 SGHAT and CDR2 FQNNGV. The CDR3 nucleotides are TGTGCCAGCAGCTTAGGGCAGGTTCAGGGGCAGTATTTT. This codes for CASSLGQVQGQYF. Using reference TRBV11-2 and TRBJ2-3 for the parts outside the CDR3, the full variable domain is EAGVAQSPRYKIIEKRQSVAFWCNPISGHATLYWYQQILGQGPKLLIQFQNNGVVDDSQLPKDRFSAERLKGVDSTLKIQPAKLEDSAVYLCASSLGQVQGQYFGPGTRLTVL.

This rearrangement joins TRBV7-6 to TRBJ2-5, with 8 bases matching TRBD1. The CDR3 is made up of 15 amino acids. V lost 2 bases to trimming and J lost 5 bases; unmatched junction nucleotides: 7. Germline CDR1 reads SGHVS; CDR2 reads FNYEAQ. In nucleotides, the CDR3 is TGTGCCAGCAGCTTACTGACAGGGGCGGGCGAGACCCAGTACTTC. Its protein is CASSLLTGAGETQYF. Filled out from reference TRBV7-6 and TRBJ2-5, the complete variable domain reads GAGVSQSPRYKVTKRGQDVALRCDPISGHVSLYWYRQALGQGPEFLTYFNYEAQQDKSGLPNDRFSAERPEGSISTLTIQRTEQRDSAMYRCASSLLTGAGETQYFGPGTRLLVL.

The rearrangement uses TRBV7-9 and TRBJ2-7; no clear D gene. The V and J ends lost 5 bases and 2 bases respectively, with 13 bases between them. The CDR3 sequence is 14 residues long. The germline gives CDR1 SEHNR, CDR2 FQNEAQ (reference sequence). The CDR3 bases are TGTGCCAGCAGCCTCTCCGAAAAGACCTACGAGCAGTACTTC. Translation: CASSLSEKTYEQYF.

This clone occurred a few times. The chain links TRBV4-2 to TRBJ2-5; no clear D. Germline CDR1 and CDR2: LGHNA and YNFKEQ. This CDR3 comprises 15 residues. Trimming removed 0 bases at V and 5 bases at J, with 13 bases between. Here the CDR3 DNA reads TGTGCCAGCAGCCAAGACCCCCTGGTCGGCGAGACCCAGTACTTC. It encodes CASSQDPLVGETQYF.

The chain employs TRBV3-1 (or the pseudogene TRBV3-2) and TRBJ2-3; D is unclear. CDR3 size: 14 residues. Between the trimmed V and J ends, which lost 1 base and 3 bases, there was a span of 8 bases. CDR1 is LGHDT, CDR2 YNNKEL, per germline (reference sequence). CDR3 residues: CASSQGATTDTQYF. The CDR3 nucleotides read TGTGCCAGCAGCCAAGGGGCTACTACAGATACGCAGTATTTT.